The TCR beta chain under discussion was sequenced for a study of blood T cell repertoires in COVID-19 (dated by TCRdb to 2020 to 2022). For the study in its entirety: Samples from collaborators originated in the United States, Italy and Spain and spanned both the acute and convalescent phases of COVID-19. The samples were drawn from two sources: the first 160 participants of the ongoing ImmuneRACE study, and 1,000 to 1,500 subjects contributed by 6 global collaborators. Deeply sampled blood TCRbeta repertoires from subjects exposed to, actively infected with, or recovered from COVID-19 were included in the dataset. A de-identified subject ID, COVID-19 status, age in years and sex were almost always included in the sample metadata. The material from the prospective study consisted of cDNA or gDNA derived from T cells, B-cell-depleted T cells, or PBMCs. HLA class I and class II types, where available, came from metadata supplied by the sample provider rather than from assay-based typing. A freely available public database, intended as a resource for researchers studying the immune response to SARS-CoV-2, is where the repertoires were released.

TCRbeta CDR3 regions were amplified from genomic DNA using the immunoSEQ Assay, a bias-controlled multiplex PCR. The published analysis was carried out like this. The number of nucleated cells in each sample was estimated by amplification of reference gene primers within the assay. Sequence reads were collapsed and filtered to measure the absolute abundance of every unique TCRbeta CDR3 rearrangement. Productive Simpson clonality was computed per sample as the square root of Simpson's diversity index over productive rearrangements. Imported from immuneACCESS, the table was reduced by TCRdb to in-frame sequences with V and J called. These copies leave out some clones; in studies compared against another copy, an unresolved V gene accounts for under half, and the cause of the remainder is not known. That table supplies the V and J calls and clone size; D and trimming were determined from the DNA. The sample table records about 100,000 clones; around 79% of these occur just once. Less than 25% of the sample is in the top ten clones.

Study-level results and caveats: Clinical and demographic metadata were provided uncurated, with the amount varying by source and participant.

The junction shows trimming of 4 bases on V and 4 bases on J, plus 18 bases between the germline ends. The germline V gene gives CDR1 as SGDLS and CDR2 as YYNGEE. The cysteine opens and the phenylalanine closes a CDR3 of 16 amino acids. The CDR3 DNA has 48 bases and is translated from base 1. Whole blood was collected in K2EDTA tubes by collaborating institutions according to the institutions' own protocols. Collaborator samples were shipped for TCRbeta analysis as frozen whole blood, isolated PBMCs, or DNA extracted from either sample type. In regard to this clone: Its antigen is unknown. Within one base of it there is no much larger clone, and no base qualities were kept.

This clonotype originated in a man between 65 and 79 years old with active or convalescent COVID-19. The chain is made from TRBV9 and TRBJ2-1; a tentative D call is TRBD1 (8 bases match). The sample consisted of peripheral blood. The CDR3: CASSSQGAGVYNEQFF. The DNA is as follows: TGTGCCAGCAGCTCCCAGGGGGCGGGGGTTTACAATGAGCAGTTCTTC.